These 21 T cell receptor beta chains were all obtained from the same sample, sequenced in a study of monozygotic twins with inflammatory bowel disease. TCRdb reanalyzed the 5' RACE reads and collapses them to one entry per CDR3 protein, without DNA. This sample contains under 350,000 distinct CDR3 sequences. Sequenced input: blood. Receptors were obtained from a human donor with ulcerative colitis or Crohn's disease, or a healthy co-twin of an affected twin (not recorded which).

The CDR3 loop reads CASSLVSSAGWSSGANVLTF. The V call is TRBV7-8, the J call TRBJ2-6; TCRdb reports TRBD2, a call that lacks DNA to check it against. The V gene's germline CDR1 is SGHVS and CDR2 FQNEAQ. The CDR3 is made up of 20 amino acids.

The V and J genes are TRBV30 and TRBJ2-4; the D call of TRBD1 rests on TCRdb alone, since no DNA is present to check it. This CDR3 has 15 residues. CDR1 GTSNPN and CDR2 SVGIG come from the germline V gene (reference sequence). The CDR3 reads CAWSTPSGSKNIQYF.

The V gene is TRBV25-1, the J gene TRBJ2-3; without DNA, the TCRdb call of TRBD2 cannot be checked. Germline values: CDR1 MGHDK, CDR2 SYGVNS. The CDR3 loop spans 17 amino acids. The CDR3 loop reads CASSESYPAGVTDTQYF.

The rearrangement joins TRBV19 to TRBJ2-7; the D gene TCRdb calls, TRBD2, cannot be checked with no DNA. Germline V lookup: CDR1 LNHDA, CDR2 SQIVND (reference sequence). The CDR3 is 14 residues long. CDR3 protein: CASSTKRDFYEQYF.

The chain has TRBV5-5 and TRBJ1-3; TCRdb reports TRBD1, a call that lacks DNA to check it against. Looked up from germline, CDR1 is SGHKS and CDR2 is YYEKEE (reference sequence). The CDR3 has 15 residues. CDR3 loop: CASSFTGSSGNTIYF.

The chain links TRBV27 to TRBJ1-6; absent DNA, TCRdb's TRBD1 call cannot be checked. The CDR3 extends over 15 amino acids. Germline assignment: CDR1 MNHEY and CDR2 SMNVEV (reference sequence). CDR3 protein: CASRAGGSYNSPLHF.

This chain uses TRBV4-3 with TRBJ1-4. Germline loops: CDR1 LGHNA, CDR2 YSLEER. The CDR3 has 19 residues. This chain's CDR3 is CASSQDQLVGTRANEKLFF.

The gene calls are TRBV7-8 and TRBJ1-5. The germline V gene encodes CDR1 SGHVS and CDR2 FQNEAQ. This CDR3 is built from 14 residues. CDR3 sequence reads: CASSLRAEDQPQHF.

This sequence joins TRBV3-1 and TRBJ2-2; the TCRdb D gene call, TRBD1, has no DNA to confirm it. This CDR3 region has 14 residues. Per germline, CDR1 LGHDT and CDR2 YNNKEL (reference sequence). This CDR3 reads CASSQDRVTGELFF.

V usage is TRBV15 and J usage is TRBJ1-4; TCRdb calls TRBD1, which cannot be checked without DNA. Per the germline V gene, CDR1 is LNHNV and CDR2 is YYDKDF (reference sequence). This CDR3 contains 18 residues. The CDR3 reads CATRGSGHLHPTNEKLFF.

J is TRBJ2-7 and V is TRBV12-3 or TRBV12-4; checking the TCRdb D call of TRBD2 is not possible without DNA. The CDR3 is made up of 15 amino acids. The CDR3 loop is CASSAAGLAAYEQYF.

V usage is TRBV6-1 and J usage is TRBJ2-5; the D call from TCRdb, TRBD1, cannot be confirmed without DNA. CDR3 length equals 15 residues. Germline CDR1 MNHNS, CDR2 SASEGT. This CDR3 reads CASTPLDSTGETQYF.

V usage is TRBV12-3 or TRBV12-4 and J usage is TRBJ2-4; absent DNA, TCRdb's TRBD1 call cannot be checked. The length of the CDR3 is 13 residues. The CDR3 here is CASSLPLSDIQYF.

This rearrangement joins TRBV6-2 or TRBV6-3 to TRBJ2-1; TCRdb lists TRBD1, though no DNA is available to test this call. The germline CDR1 and CDR2 sequences are MNHEY and SVGEGT. CDR3 size: 14 residues. CDR3 loop: CASSRQYTYNEQFF.

This chain connects TRBV30 to TRBJ2-7; TCRdb gives TRBD2 as the D gene, but with no DNA this cannot be confirmed. The CDR3 contains 13 residues. The germline gives CDR1 GTSNPN, CDR2 SVGIG (reference sequence). The CDR3 spells CAWSNAGEGEQYF.

J is TRBJ2-3 and V is TRBV5-1; the TCRdb call, TRBD2, lacks DNA for checking. From germline, CDR1 is SGHRS and CDR2 YFSETQ. CDR3 length equals 14 residues. The CDR3 is CASSSLVPPDTQYF.

This sequence joins TRBV12-3 or TRBV12-4 and TRBJ1-2. There are 14 residues in the CDR3. The CDR3 here is CASSLTGMNYGYTF.

The rearrangement uses TRBV11-2 and TRBJ2-3. CDR1 is SGHAT and CDR2 is FQNNGV in the germline V gene. The CDR3 totals 15 residues. The CDR3 loop is CASSLVVSHTDTQYF.

The J gene is TRBJ2-7, the V gene TRBV21-1. TRBV21-1 is annotated as a pseudogene. The CDR3 is 12 residues long. CDR3 in amino acids: CARNRRTYEQCF.

This chain uses TRBV20-1 with TRBJ2-3; the D call of TRBD2 rests on TCRdb alone, since no DNA is present to check it. The germline gives CDR1 DFQATT, CDR2 SNEGSKA (reference sequence). This CDR3 has 15 residues. CDR3 protein: CSARGAGALTDTQYF.

The CDR3 spells CSADTGALNTEAFF. The chain has TRBV20-1 and TRBJ1-1; TCRdb picks TRBD1, but there is no DNA to check that call. Germline V gives CDR1 DFQATT, CDR2 SNEGSKA (reference sequence). This CDR3 has 14 amino acids.